This is a list of T cell receptor beta chains from one sample in a study of neurological immune-mediated disorders. MiXCR was run by TCRdb on the 5' RACE reads, yielding one entry per CDR3 protein. This sample carries tens of thousands of distinct CDR3 sequences, 4.5% of them seen once, and the ten largest clones take approximately 7%. Sequenced sample: PBMCs. The receptors were sampled from a man aged 25 to 40 with multiple sclerosis. CDR3s include the opening cysteine and the closing phenylalanine or tryptophan. The D gene is left open where the match is weak. For some rows the clone size is stated as once, few or many, or as a class when expanded; others skip it.

D	size	V	J	DNA	CDR3
.	many	TRBV18	TRBJ2-2	TGTGCCAGCTCACAGGAGCAAATGAGGAACACCGGGGAGCTGTTTTTT	CASSQEQMRNTGELFF
.	many	TRBV7-9	TRBJ1-1	TGTGCCAGCAGCTTAGGAACAGGTGTTACTGAAGCTTTCTTT	CASSLGTGVTEAFF
.	few	TRBV5-1	TRBJ2-2	TGCGCCAGCAGGGTAGGAGGGAACACCGGGGAGCTGTTTTTT	CASRVGGNTGELFF
.	.	TRBV18	TRBJ1-4	TGTGCCAGCTCAGGGACGGACACTGAAAAACTGTTTTTT	CASSGTDTEKLFF
.	few	TRBV18	TRBJ1-5	TGTGCCAGCTCACCTCGGTTGGAGGGTCAGCCCCAGCATTTT	CASSPRLEGQPQHF
.	many	TRBV7-9	TRBJ2-3	TGTGCCAGCAGCTCCGGACTTTTTGTCACAGATACGCAGTATTTT	CASSSGLFVTDTQYF
.	many	TRBV15	TRBJ2-1	TGTGCCACCAGCAGCCGGGACCCCTCCAATGAGCAGTTCTTC	CATSSRDPSNEQFF
.	many	TRBV12-3/TRBV12-4	TRBJ1-2	TGTGCCAGCAGTTTTAGGGGGGCGCGCGGCTACACCTTC	CASSFRGARGYTF
TRBD1	medium-sized	TRBV24-1	TRBJ2-1	TGTGCCACACGGGACAGCAATGAGCAGTTCTTC	CATRDSNEQFF
TRBD1	many	TRBV5-1	TRBJ1-1	TGCGCCAGCACCCTGACAGGGTGGGACACTGAAGCTTTCTTT	CASTLTGWDTEAFF
.	.	TRBV5-5	TRBJ1-1	TGTGCCAGCAGCTTAAGAATACTGACGAACACTGAAGCTTTCTTT	CASSLRILTNTEAFF
.	many	TRBV5-6	TRBJ2-5	TGTGCCAGCAGCTTGCCTAGTCAAGAGACCCAGTACTTC	CASSLPSQETQYF
.	many	TRBV7-2	TRBJ1-2	TGTGCCAGCAGCTGGAGGGCAGGGCCGAACTATGGCTACACCTTC	CASSWRAGPNYGYTF
.	many	TRBV20-1	TRBJ1-1	TGCAGTGCTAAGTGGGGGAACACTGAAGCTTTCTTT	CSAKWGNTEAFF
.	many	TRBV4-2	TRBJ1-4	TGTGCCAGCAGCCAAGATTTGAAAAGCAATGAAAAACTGTTTTTT	CASSQDLKSNEKLFF
TRBD1	few	TRBV6-1	TRBJ2-3	TGTGCCAGCAGTGAGGCGGGGGACAGGGTAACAGATACGCAGTATTTT	CASSEAGDRVTDTQYF
.	many	TRBV7-3	TRBJ1-6	TGTGCCAGCAGCCACGTGGGGGCAGGGGAGTCACCCCTCCACTTT	CASSHVGAGESPLHF
.	many	TRBV12-3/TRBV12-4	TRBJ1-2	TGTGCCAGCAGTCCTGGGACACCGAACTATGGCTACACCTTC	CASSPGTPNYGYTF
.	many	TRBV5-1	TRBJ2-3	TGCGCCAGCAGCTTCGCCGCGGGGGCTCCAGATACGCAGTATTTT	CASSFAAGAPDTQYF
.	many	TRBV7-8	TRBJ2-1	TGTGCCAGCAGCTTAAGACGGGGGACCTACAATGAGCAGTTCTTC	CASSLRRGTYNEQFF
TRBD1	.	TRBV5-1	TRBJ2-3	TGCGCCAGCAGCTATAACCCGACAGGGGACCACACAGATACGCAGTATTTT	CASSYNPTGDHTDTQYF
.	.	TRBV5-5	TRBJ1-2	TGTGCCAGCAGCTTTCTAGACAGTCTTGATGGCTACACCTTC	CASSFLDSLDGYTF
TRBD1	.	TRBV15	TRBJ1-1	TGTGCCACCAGCACTCGACAGGGCACTGAAGCTGTCTTT	CATSTRQGTEAVF
TRBD1	many	TRBV12-3/TRBV12-4	TRBJ1-1	TGTGCCAGCAGTCCCAGACAGGGGACTGAAGCTTTCTTT	CASSPRQGTEAFF
.	many	TRBV5-1	TRBJ1-5	TGCGCCAGCAGCCGTACGGTTGGGCAGCCCCAGAATTTT	CASSRTVGQPQNF
.	many	TRBV20-1	TRBJ2-1	TGCAGTGCTAGAGCTGAGTGGGGGGACTACAATGAGCAGTTCTTC	CSARAEWGDYNEQFF
TRBD1	many	TRBV5-1	TRBJ1-2	TGCGCCAGCAGTCGTACAGGGACAGGCTATGGCTACACCTTC	CASSRTGTGYGYTF
.	.	TRBV24-1	TRBJ2-3	TGTGCCACCAGTGATTCCGACGGCGTTCGCACAGATACGCAGTATTTT	CATSDSDGVRTDTQYF
.	few	TRBV5-6	TRBJ2-5	TGTGCCAGCAGCCGTGTAGGGCTTGTGGAAGAGACCCAGTACTTC	CASSRVGLVEETQYF
TRBD2	many	TRBV20-1	TRBJ2-1	TGCAGTGCTAGAGGGCTAGCGGGGATCTCCTACAATGAGCAGTTCTTC	CSARGLAGISYNEQFF
.	.	TRBV7-9	TRBJ1-1	TGTGCCAGCAGCGCCCCTCAGGGCCGGGGCACTGAAGCTTTCTTT	CASSAPQGRGTEAFF
.	many	TRBV2	TRBJ2-5	TGTGCCAGCAGTGATCCGGGGGACAAGGAGACCCAGTACTTC	CASSDPGDKETQYF
.	many	TRBV2	TRBJ1-4	TGTGCCAGCACAGACAGATCAGGGACAACTAGGGAAAAACTGTTTTTT	CASTDRSGTTREKLFF
.	many	TRBV10-3	TRBJ1-4	TGTGCCATCAGTGCTGATGGAAAACTGTTTTTT	CAISADGKLFF
TRBD2	many	TRBV10-3	TRBJ2-5	TGTGCCACCGCGGGGGAAAAGACAGAGACCCAGTACTTC	CATAGEKTETQYF
.	many	TRBV5-1	TRBJ2-2	TGCGCCAGCAGCGCGACAGGTACCGGGGAGCTGTTTTTT	CASSATGTGELFF
.	many	TRBV7-2	TRBJ1-2	TGTGCCAGCAGCTTAGCCGGGGGAAAACTCGGGGGCTACACCTTC	CASSLAGGKLGGYTF
.	many	TRBV6-5	TRBJ1-4	TGTGCCAGCAGCTCGGACGGGCGGCGGAGGGATGAAAAACTGTTTTTT	CASSSDGRRRDEKLFF
TRBD2	few	TRBV6-1	TRBJ2-2	TGTGCCAGCGGGGGGGGGAGAAGGACCGGGGAGCTGTTTTTT	CASGGGRRTGELFF
.	few	TRBV12-3/TRBV12-4	TRBJ1-6	TGTGCCAGCAGTGTTCACAGGGATTCACCCCTCAACTTT	CASSVHRDSPLNF
.	many	TRBV9	TRBJ2-7	TGTGCCAGCAGCGTTGGGCCGAACTACTCCTACGAGCAGTACTTC	CASSVGPNYSYEQYF
TRBD2	.	TRBV5-1	TRBJ2-1	TGCGCCAGCAGCTTGGCCTTGCGGGGGGGTACTGGGCAGTTCTTC	CASSLALRGGTGQFF
.	many	TRBV10-3	TRBJ2-7	TGTGCCATCAGTGACCCCCTATCCGGGGGCTACGAGCAGTACTTC	CAISDPLSGGYEQYF
TRBD1	few	TRBV7-2	TRBJ1-6	TGTGCCAGCAGCTCGCCGACAGGGAGGAGTCTCCACTTT	CASSSPTGRSLHF
.	many	TRBV20-1	TRBJ1-2	TGCAGTGCCGCCTTCGGGGGGGCTAGCTATGGCTACACCTTC	CSAAFGGASYGYTF
TRBD1	many	TRBV5-1	TRBJ1-1	TGCGCCAGCAGCTTGTGGGGACAGGGGGTCTTGAACACTGAAGCTTTCTTT	CASSLWGQGVLNTEAFF
.	many	TRBV20-1	TRBJ1-1	TGCAGTGCTAGTGGGGAGACCGCGGAAGCTTTCTTT	CSASGETAEAFF
.	.	TRBV18	TRBJ1-5	TGTGCCAGCTCACCAGGGTCGGGTCAGCCCCAGCATTTT	CASSPGSGQPQHF
.	few	TRBV18	TRBJ1-4	TGTGCCAGCTCAGTCGACAGCCCTACTAATGAAAAACTGTTTTTT	CASSVDSPTNEKLFF
TRBD1	few	TRBV5-5	TRBJ2-3	TGTGCCAGCAGCCGACAGGGCTGGGATACGCAGTATTTT	CASSRQGWDTQYF
.	.	TRBV5-1	TRBJ1-5	TGCGCCAGCAGCAAGGACATCGGGCAGCCCCAGCATTTT	CASSKDIGQPQHF
.	few	TRBV20-1	TRBJ1-2	TGCAGTGCTACCCCCGGGACCCACTATGGCTACACCTTC	CSATPGTHYGYTF
TRBD2	many	TRBV9	TRBJ2-5	TGTGCCAGCAGCGTAGGCGGGGGGATGGAAGAGACCCAGTACTTC	CASSVGGGMEETQYF
TRBD2	many	TRBV6-1	TRBJ2-1	TGTGCCAGCAGTGCCCCGACTAGCCGCAATGAGCAGTTCTTC	CASSAPTSRNEQFF
.	few	TRBV12-5	TRBJ2-7	TGTGCTAGTGGTTTGATGGGGGTGCGGGAGCAGTACTTC	CASGLMGVREQYF
.	many	TRBV7-9	TRBJ2-5	TGTGCCAGCAGCTTAAGCGCGGGGACCCAAGAGACCCAGTACTTC	CASSLSAGTQETQYF
.	many	TRBV2	TRBJ1-5	TGTGCCAGTCAGGGAGCCAATCAGCCCCAGCATTTT	CASQGANQPQHF
.	few	TRBV2	TRBJ1-4	TGTGCCAGCAGCCGACAGAGACTAGCAACTAATGAAAAACTGTTTTTT	CASSRQRLATNEKLFF
TRBD1	many	TRBV5-1	TRBJ2-1	TGCGCCAGCAGCCAAACCGGGACAGAAGTCAATGAGCAGTTCTTC	CASSQTGTEVNEQFF
.	many	TRBV20-1	TRBJ1-5	TGCAGTGCTAGAGACAGCAATCAGCCCCAGCATTTT	CSARDSNQPQHF